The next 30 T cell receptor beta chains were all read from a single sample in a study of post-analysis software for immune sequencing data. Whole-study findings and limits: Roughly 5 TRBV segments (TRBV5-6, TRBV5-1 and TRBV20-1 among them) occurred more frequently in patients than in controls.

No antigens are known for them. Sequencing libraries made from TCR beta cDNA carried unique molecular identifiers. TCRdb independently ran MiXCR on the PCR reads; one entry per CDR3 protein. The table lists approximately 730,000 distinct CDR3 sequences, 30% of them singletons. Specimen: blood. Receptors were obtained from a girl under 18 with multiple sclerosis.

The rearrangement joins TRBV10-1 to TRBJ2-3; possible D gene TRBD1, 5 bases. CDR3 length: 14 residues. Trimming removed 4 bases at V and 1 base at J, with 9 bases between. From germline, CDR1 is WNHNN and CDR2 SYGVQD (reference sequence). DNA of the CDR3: TGCGCCAGCAGTGGACAGCTGGGCACAGATACGCAGTATTTT. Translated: CASSGQLGTDTQYF.

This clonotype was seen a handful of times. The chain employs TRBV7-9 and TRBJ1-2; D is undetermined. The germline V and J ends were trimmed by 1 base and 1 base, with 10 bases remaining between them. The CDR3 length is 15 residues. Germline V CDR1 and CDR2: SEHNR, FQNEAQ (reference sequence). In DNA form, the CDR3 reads TGTGCCAGCAGCTTAGGGCCGAATAGTAACTATGGCTACACCTTC. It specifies CASSLGPNSNYGYTF.

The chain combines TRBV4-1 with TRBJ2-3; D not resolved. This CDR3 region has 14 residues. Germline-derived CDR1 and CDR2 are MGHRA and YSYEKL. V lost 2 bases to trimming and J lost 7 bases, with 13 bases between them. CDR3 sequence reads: CASSQNSEYYTQYF. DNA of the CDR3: TGCGCCAGCAGCCAAAACAGCGAGTATTATACGCAGTATTTT.

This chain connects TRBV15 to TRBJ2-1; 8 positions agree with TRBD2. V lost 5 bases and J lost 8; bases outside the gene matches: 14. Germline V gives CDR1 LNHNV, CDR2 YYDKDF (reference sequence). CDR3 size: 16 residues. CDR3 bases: TGTGCCACCAGCTCAACGCCGGGACTAGGAGCGGATGAGCAGTTCTTC. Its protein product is CATSSTPGLGADEQFF.

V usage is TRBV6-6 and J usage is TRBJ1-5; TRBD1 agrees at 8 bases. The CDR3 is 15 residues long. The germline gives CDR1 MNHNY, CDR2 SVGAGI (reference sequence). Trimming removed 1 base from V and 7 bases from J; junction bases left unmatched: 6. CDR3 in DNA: TGTGCCAGCAGTTACTATGGACAGGGTGGGCAGCCCCAGCATTTT. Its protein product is CASSYYGQGGQPQHF.

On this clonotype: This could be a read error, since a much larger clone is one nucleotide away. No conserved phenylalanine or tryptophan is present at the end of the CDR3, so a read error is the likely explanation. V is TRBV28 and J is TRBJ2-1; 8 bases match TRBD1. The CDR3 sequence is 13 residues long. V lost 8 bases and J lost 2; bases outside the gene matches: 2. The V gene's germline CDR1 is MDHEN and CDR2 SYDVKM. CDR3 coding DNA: TGTGCCAGCGGGACAGGAGCCTACAATGAGCAGTTCTTA. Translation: CASGTGAYNEQFL.

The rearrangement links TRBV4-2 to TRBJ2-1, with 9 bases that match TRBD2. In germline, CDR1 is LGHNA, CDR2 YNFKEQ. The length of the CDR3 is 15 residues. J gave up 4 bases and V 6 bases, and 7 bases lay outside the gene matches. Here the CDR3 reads CASRTLAGEYNEQFF. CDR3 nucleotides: TGTGCCAGCAGGACTTTAGCGGGGGAATACAATGAGCAGTTCTTC.

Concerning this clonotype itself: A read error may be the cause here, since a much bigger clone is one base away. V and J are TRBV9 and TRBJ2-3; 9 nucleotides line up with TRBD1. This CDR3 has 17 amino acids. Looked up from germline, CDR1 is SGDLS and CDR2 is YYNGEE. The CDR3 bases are TGTGCCAACAGCTCCGCACCGGACAGGGGACGGGTAGATACGCAGTATTTT. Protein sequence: CANSSAPDRGRVDTQYF. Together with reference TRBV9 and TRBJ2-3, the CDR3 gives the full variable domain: DSGVTQTPKHLITATGQRVTLRCSPRSGDLSVYWYQQSLDQGLQFLIQYYNGEERAKGNILERFSAQQFPDLHSELNLSSLELGDSALYFCANSSAPDRGRVDTQYFGPGTRLTVL.

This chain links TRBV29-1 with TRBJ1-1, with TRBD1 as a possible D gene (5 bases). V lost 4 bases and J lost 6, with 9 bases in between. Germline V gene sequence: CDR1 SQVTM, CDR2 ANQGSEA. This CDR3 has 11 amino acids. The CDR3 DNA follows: TGCAGCGTTGCGGGGGGGGCTGAAGCTTTCTTT. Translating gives CSVAGGAEAFF.

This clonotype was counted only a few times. CDR3 amino acids: CASSPAGLGEQYF. In DNA form, the CDR3 reads TGTGCCAGCAGTCCAGCGGGCTTGGGGGAGCAGTACTTC. The chain joins TRBV28 to TRBJ2-5, with D possibly matching TRBD2 (6 bases). Germline lookup yields CDR1 MDHEN and CDR2 SYDVKM. V dropped 5 bases and J dropped 11 bases, with 18 bases sitting between them. CDR3 size: 13 residues.

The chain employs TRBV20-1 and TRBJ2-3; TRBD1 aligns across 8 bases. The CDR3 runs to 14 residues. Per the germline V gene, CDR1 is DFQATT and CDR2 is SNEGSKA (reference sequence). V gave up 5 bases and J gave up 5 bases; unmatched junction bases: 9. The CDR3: CSAPDRVRGDTQYF. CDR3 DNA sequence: TGCAGTGCTCCGGACAGGGTGAGAGGAGATACGCAGTATTTT.

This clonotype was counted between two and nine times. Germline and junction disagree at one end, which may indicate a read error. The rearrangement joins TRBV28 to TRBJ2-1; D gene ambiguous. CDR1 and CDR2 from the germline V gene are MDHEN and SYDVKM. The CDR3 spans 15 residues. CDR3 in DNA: TGTGCCCGCAGTTCTGTCAGAGCCTCCTACAATGAGCAGTTCTTC. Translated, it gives CARSSVRASYNEQFF.

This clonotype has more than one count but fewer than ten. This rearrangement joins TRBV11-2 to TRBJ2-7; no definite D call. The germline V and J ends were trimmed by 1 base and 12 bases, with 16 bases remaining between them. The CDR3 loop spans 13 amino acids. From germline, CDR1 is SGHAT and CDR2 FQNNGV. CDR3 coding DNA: TGTGCCAGCAGCTTAGCCTCACCCACGACGGTGTACTTC. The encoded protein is CASSLASPTTVYF.

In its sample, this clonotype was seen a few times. The CDR3 nucleotides are TGCGCCAGCCGCGGTTGGGATACGCAGTATTTT. Amino acid sequence: CASRGWDTQYF. The gene calls are TRBV5-1 and TRBJ2-3; D not resolved. CDR1 and CDR2 (germline): SGHRS, YFSETQ. CDR3 length: 11 amino acids. The V end was cut by 7 bases, the J end by 6 bases, with 9 bases between.

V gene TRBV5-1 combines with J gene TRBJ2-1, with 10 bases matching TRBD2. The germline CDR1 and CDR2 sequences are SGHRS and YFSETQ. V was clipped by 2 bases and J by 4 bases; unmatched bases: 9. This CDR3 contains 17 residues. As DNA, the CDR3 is TGCGCCAGCAGCTTTCTCCCAACTAGCGGGATGTACAATGAGCAGTTCTTC. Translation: CASSFLPTSGMYNEQFF.

The CDR3 region is CASSIRDTYNEQFF. DNA of the CDR3: TGCGCCAGCAGCATACGGGACACCTACAATGAGCAGTTCTTC. The chain employs TRBV5-1 and TRBJ2-1; the D gene is possibly TRBD1 (6 bases). Trimming removed 4 bases at V and 2 bases at J, with 10 bases between. This CDR3 is 14 amino acids long. Germline values: CDR1 SGHRS, CDR2 YFSETQ.

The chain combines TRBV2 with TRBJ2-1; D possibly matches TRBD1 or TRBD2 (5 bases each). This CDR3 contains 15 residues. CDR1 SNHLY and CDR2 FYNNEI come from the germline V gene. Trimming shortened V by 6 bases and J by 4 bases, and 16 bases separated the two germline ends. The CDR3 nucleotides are TGTGCCAGCAGGGCCGGGACCGCCGCTTACAATGAGCAGTTCTTC. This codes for CASRAGTAAYNEQFF.

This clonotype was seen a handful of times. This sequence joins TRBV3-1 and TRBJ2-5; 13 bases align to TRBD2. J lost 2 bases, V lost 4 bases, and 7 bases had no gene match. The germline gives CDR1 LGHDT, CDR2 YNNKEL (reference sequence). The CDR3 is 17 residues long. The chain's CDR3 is CASSPAGTSGIQETQYF. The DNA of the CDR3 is TGTGCCAGCAGCCCGGCCGGGACTAGCGGGATTCAAGAGACCCAGTACTTC.

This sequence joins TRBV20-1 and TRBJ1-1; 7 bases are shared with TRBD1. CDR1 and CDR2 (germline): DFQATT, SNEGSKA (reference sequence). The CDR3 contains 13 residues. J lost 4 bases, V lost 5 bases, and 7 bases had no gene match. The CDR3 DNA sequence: TGCAGTGCTCCTCACAGGGGAGGCACTGAAGCTTTCTTT. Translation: CSAPHRGGTEAFF.

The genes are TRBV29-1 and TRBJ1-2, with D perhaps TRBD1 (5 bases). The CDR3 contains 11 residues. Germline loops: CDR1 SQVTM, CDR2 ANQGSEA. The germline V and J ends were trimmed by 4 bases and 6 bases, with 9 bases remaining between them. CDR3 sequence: CSVVGTDGYTF. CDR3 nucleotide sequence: TGCAGCGTTGTGGGGACGGATGGCTACACCTTC. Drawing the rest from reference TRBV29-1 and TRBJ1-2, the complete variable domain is SAVISQKPSRDICQRGTSLTIQCQVDSQVTMMFWYRQQPGQSLTLIATANQGSEATYESGFVIDKFPISRPNLTFSTLTVSNMSPEDSSIYLCSVVGTDGYTFGSGTRLTVV.

The CDR3 here is CASSQDWAGSTYEQYF. Here the CDR3 DNA reads TGCGCCAGCAGCCAAGATTGGGCAGGGAGCACCTACGAGCAGTACTTC. The genes are TRBV4-3 and TRBJ2-7; D might be TRBD1 or TRBD2, each matching 5 bases. This CDR3 region has 16 residues. CDR1 LGHNA and CDR2 YSLEER come from the germline V gene. Trimming cost V 0 bases and J 2 bases, with 14 bases left between them.

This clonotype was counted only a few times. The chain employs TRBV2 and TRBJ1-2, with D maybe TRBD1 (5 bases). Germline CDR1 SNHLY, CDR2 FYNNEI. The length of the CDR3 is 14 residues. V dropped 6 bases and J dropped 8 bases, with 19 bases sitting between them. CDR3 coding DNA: TGTGCCAGCAGGTATACCGGGACCCAGAGGGGCTACACCTTC. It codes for CASRYTGTQRGYTF.

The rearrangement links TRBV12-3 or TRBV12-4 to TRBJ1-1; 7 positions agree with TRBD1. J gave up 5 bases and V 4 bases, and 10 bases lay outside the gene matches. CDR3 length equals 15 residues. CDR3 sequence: CASSSATGFGTEAFF. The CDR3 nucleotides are TGTGCCAGCAGTTCTGCGACAGGGTTTGGGACTGAAGCTTTCTTT.

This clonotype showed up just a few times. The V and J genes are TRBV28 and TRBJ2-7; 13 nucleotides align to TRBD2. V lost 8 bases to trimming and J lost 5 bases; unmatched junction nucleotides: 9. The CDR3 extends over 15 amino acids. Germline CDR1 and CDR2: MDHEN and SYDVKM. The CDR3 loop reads CASSLTSGRMDEQYF. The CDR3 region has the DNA TGTGCCAGCTCGTTGACTAGCGGGAGGATGGACGAGCAGTACTTC.

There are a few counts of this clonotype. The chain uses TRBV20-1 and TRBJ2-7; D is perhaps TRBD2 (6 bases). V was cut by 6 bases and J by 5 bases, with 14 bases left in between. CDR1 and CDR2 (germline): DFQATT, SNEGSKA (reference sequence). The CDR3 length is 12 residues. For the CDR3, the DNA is TGCAGTGCGCCGCTAGGAGGGGACGAGCAGTACTTC. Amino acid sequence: CSAPLGGDEQYF.

The CDR3 DNA reads TGCGCCAGCAGTGAAGGAGTCTTGGGCACAGATACGCAGTATTTT. Residues: CASSEGVLGTDTQYF. J is TRBJ2-3 and V is TRBV10-2; no firm D call. The V gene's germline CDR1 is WSHSY and CDR2 SAAADI. The V end lost 3 bases, the J end lost 1 base, and 11 bases lay between the germline ends. The CDR3 spans 15 residues.

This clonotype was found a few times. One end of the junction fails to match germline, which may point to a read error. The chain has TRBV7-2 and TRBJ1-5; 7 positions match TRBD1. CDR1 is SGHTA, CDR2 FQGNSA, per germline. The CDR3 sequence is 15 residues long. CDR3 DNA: TGTGCCAGCAGCCTAGCGACAGGGATCAATCAGCCCCAGCATTTT. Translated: CASSLATGINQPQHF.

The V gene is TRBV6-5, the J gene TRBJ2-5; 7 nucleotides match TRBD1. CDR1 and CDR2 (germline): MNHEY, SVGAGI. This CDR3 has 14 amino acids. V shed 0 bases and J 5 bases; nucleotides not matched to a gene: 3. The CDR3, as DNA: TGTGCCAGCAGTTACTCACAGGGGATGGAGACCCAGTACTTC. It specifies CASSYSQGMETQYF.

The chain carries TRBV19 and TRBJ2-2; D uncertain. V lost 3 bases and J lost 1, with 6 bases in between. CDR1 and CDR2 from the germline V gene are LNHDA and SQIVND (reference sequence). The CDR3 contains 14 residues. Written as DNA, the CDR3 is TGTGCCAGTAGTATGAAGGTGAACACCGGGGAGCTGTTTTTT. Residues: CASSMKVNTGELFF.

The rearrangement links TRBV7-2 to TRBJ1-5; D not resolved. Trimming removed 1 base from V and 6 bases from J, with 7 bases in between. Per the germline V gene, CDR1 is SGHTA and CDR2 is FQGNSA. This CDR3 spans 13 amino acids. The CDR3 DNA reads TGTGCCAGCAGCTTAGATCCGGTTCAGCCCCAGCATTTT. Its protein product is CASSLDPVQPQHF. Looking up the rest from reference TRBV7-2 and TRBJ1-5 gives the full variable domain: GAGVSQSPSNKVTEKGKDVELRCDPISGHTALYWYRQSLGQGLEFLIYFQGNSAPDKSGLPSDRFSAERTGGSVSTLTIQRTQQEDSAVYLCASSLDPVQPQHFGDGTRLSIL.